The clone carrying this T cell receptor beta chain showed up just a few times. Its antigen remains unidentified. J was trimmed by 4 bases and V by 10 bases; bases with no gene match: 4. Germline V gene sequence: CDR1 MNHEY, CDR2 SMNVEV (reference sequence). The CDR3 covers 13 residues. Tumor libraries mostly used about 4.6 ug genomic DNA, two replicates each. Produced via immunoSEQ multiplex PCR; TCRdb's table is partial and in-frame only. The table includes more than 30,000 clones, over 30% detected once. This entry is derived from a study of neoadjuvant anti-PD-1 for oral cavity cancer. Study background: Most patients had three to four biweekly doses of 3 mg/kg nivolumab before resection. Study results and limitations: Higher pretreatment blood Treg/Th17 ratios correlated with higher pretreatment blood and lower post-treatment tumor TCRbeta clonality. Larger post-treatment preexisting tumor clones tracked with greater tumor shrinkage.

Regarding time point: after neoadjuvant nivolumab, at surgical resection. V is TRBV27 and J is TRBJ1-2; 12 bases line up with TRBD1. The sample in question was tumor tissue, obtained after nivolumab (anti-PD-1) treatment. The origin of this receptor is a person between 35 and 79 years old with oral cavity squamous cell carcinoma. The CDR3 is CATGTGGLYGYTF. Here the CDR3 DNA reads TGTGCCACAGGGACAGGGGGCCTCTATGGCTACACCTTC.